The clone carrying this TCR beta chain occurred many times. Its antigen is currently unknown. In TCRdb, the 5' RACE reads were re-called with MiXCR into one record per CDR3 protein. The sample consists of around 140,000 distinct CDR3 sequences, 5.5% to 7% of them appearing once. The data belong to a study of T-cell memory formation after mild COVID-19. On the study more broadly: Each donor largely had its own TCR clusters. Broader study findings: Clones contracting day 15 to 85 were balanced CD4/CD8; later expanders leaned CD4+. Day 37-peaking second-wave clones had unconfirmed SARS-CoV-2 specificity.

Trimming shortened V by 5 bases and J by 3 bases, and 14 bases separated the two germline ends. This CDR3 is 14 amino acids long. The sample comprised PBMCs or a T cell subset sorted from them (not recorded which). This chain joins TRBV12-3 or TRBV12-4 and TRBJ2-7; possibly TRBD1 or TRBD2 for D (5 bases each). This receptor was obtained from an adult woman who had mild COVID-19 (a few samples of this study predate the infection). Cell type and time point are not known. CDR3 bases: TGTGCCAGCAGTAGACGGGACGGAAACTACGAGCAGTACTTC. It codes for CASSRRDGNYEQYF.